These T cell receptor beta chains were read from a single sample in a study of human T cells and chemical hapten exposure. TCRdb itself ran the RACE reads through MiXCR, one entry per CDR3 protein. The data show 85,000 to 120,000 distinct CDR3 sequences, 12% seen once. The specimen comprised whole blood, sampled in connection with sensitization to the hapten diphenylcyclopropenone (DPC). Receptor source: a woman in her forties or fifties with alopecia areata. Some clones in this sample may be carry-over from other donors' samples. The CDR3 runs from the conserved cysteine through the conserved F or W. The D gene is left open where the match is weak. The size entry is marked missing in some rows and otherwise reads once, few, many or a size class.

CDR3 protein: CASSRQGSDTQYF
CDR3 DNA: TGTGCCAGCAGCCGACAGGGGTCAGATACGCAGTATTTT
V gene: TRBV3-1
clone size: .
J gene: TRBJ2-3
D gene: TRBD1

CDR3 protein: CASSSGASGGRTDTQYF
CDR3 DNA: TGTGCCAGCAGTTCGGGGGCTTCGGGGGGCCGGACAGATACGCAGTATTTT
V gene: TRBV12-3/TRBV12-4
clone size: .
J gene: TRBJ2-3
D gene: .

CDR3 protein: CASSPRAVGKLFF
CDR3 DNA: TGTGCCAGCAGTCCCCGGGCAGTCGGGAAACTGTTTTTT
V gene: TRBV28
clone size: .
J gene: TRBJ1-4
D gene: .

CDR3 protein: CASSFPTGGGADTQYF
CDR3 DNA: TGTGCCAGCAGCTTCCCAACAGGGGGCGGAGCAGATACGCAGTATTTT
V gene: TRBV7-9
clone size: few
J gene: TRBJ2-3
D gene: TRBD1

CDR3 protein: CATDQGTETQYF
CDR3 DNA: TGTGCCACCGACCAAGGGACGGAGACCCAGTACTTC
V gene: TRBV3-1
clone size: .
J gene: TRBJ2-5
D gene: .

CDR3 protein: CASSPDGDTEAFF
CDR3 DNA: TGTGCCAGCAGCCCGGACGGGGACACTGAAGCTTTCTTT
V gene: TRBV7-6
clone size: few
J gene: TRBJ1-1
D gene: .

CDR3 protein: CASSYGDDEQYF
CDR3 DNA: TGTGCCAGCAGTTACGGGGACGACGAGCAGTACTTC
V gene: TRBV12-3/TRBV12-4
clone size: few
J gene: TRBJ2-7
D gene: .

CDR3 protein: CASSLGTGVAYEQYF
CDR3 DNA: TGTGCCAGCAGCTTGGGGACAGGGGTCGCCTACGAGCAGTACTTC
V gene: TRBV13
clone size: .
J gene: TRBJ2-7
D gene: TRBD1

CDR3 protein: CASMDRGSYNEQFF
CDR3 DNA: TGTGCCAGCATGGACAGGGGTTCCTACAATGAGCAGTTCTTC
V gene: TRBV28
clone size: .
J gene: TRBJ2-1
D gene: TRBD1

CDR3 protein: CAISESSGGLSTDTQYF
CDR3 DNA: TGTGCCATCAGTGAGTCTAGCGGGGGCCTAAGCACAGATACGCAGTATTTT
V gene: TRBV10-3
clone size: many
J gene: TRBJ2-3
D gene: TRBD2

CDR3 protein: CASSELYSNQPQHF
CDR3 DNA: TGTGCCAGCAGTGAACTCTATAGCAATCAGCCCCAGCATTTT
V gene: TRBV6-1
clone size: few
J gene: TRBJ1-5
D gene: .

CDR3 protein: CASSPTKNIQYF
CDR3 DNA: TGTGCCAGCAGCCCCACGAAAAACATTCAGTACTTC
V gene: TRBV11-2
clone size: many
J gene: TRBJ2-4
D gene: .

CDR3 protein: CSAPLGGPDTQYF
CDR3 DNA: TGCAGTGCCCCCCTGGGAGGGCCGGATACGCAGTATTTT
V gene: TRBV20-1
clone size: few
J gene: TRBJ2-3
D gene: TRBD2

CDR3 protein: CASSRTSGSRETQYF
CDR3 DNA: TGTGCCAGCAGCCGGACTAGCGGGAGCCGTGAGACCCAGTACTTC
V gene: TRBV11-2
clone size: many
J gene: TRBJ2-5
D gene: TRBD2

CDR3 protein: CASSYRDTNSPLHF
CDR3 DNA: TGTGCCAGCAGTTACCGGGACACGAATTCACCCCTCCACTTT
V gene: TRBV6-5
clone size: .
J gene: TRBJ1-6
D gene: .

CDR3 protein: CASSPGGRTYEQYF
CDR3 DNA: TGTGCCAGCAGTCCCGGGGGGAGGACCTACGAGCAGTACTTC
V gene: TRBV28
clone size: many
J gene: TRBJ2-7
D gene: TRBD2

CDR3 protein: CASSPGYAGPSQETQYF
CDR3 DNA: TGTGCCAGCAGCCCCGGTTATGCGGGGCCGAGCCAAGAGACCCAGTACTTC
V gene: TRBV7-2
clone size: few
J gene: TRBJ2-5
D gene: .

CDR3 protein: CASSPQGGETQYF
CDR3 DNA: TGTGCCAGTAGTCCACAGGGGGGTGAGACCCAGTACTTC
V gene: TRBV19
clone size: many
J gene: TRBJ2-5
D gene: TRBD1

CDR3 protein: CASSQGSGAGTFIYNEQFF
CDR3 DNA: TGCGCCAGCAGCCAAGGATCAGGCGCCGGGACTTTTATCTACAATGAGCAGTTCTTC
V gene: TRBV4-3
clone size: many
J gene: TRBJ2-1
D gene: .

CDR3 protein: CASSQVMWSGGGKSYNEQFF
CDR3 DNA: TGCGCCAGCAGCCAAGTGATGTGGAGCGGGGGGGGTAAATCCTACAATGAGCAGTTCTTC
V gene: TRBV4-3
clone size: many
J gene: TRBJ2-1
D gene: TRBD2

CDR3 protein: CAISIDSGSYEQYF
CDR3 DNA: TGTGCCATCAGCATTGACTCGGGAAGCTACGAGCAGTACTTC
V gene: TRBV10-3
clone size: many
J gene: TRBJ2-7
D gene: .

CDR3 protein: CASGRRDRGRDEQYF
CDR3 DNA: TGTGCCAGCGGCAGGCGGGACAGGGGTCGTGACGAGCAGTACTTC
V gene: TRBV28
clone size: few
J gene: TRBJ2-7
D gene: TRBD1

CDR3 protein: CASSVAPTGGRETQYF
CDR3 DNA: TGTGCCAGCAGCGTAGCCCCCACAGGGGGCCGAGAGACCCAGTACTTC
V gene: TRBV9
clone size: few
J gene: TRBJ2-5
D gene: TRBD1

CDR3 protein: CASRRDTSGRADEQFF
CDR3 DNA: TGTGCCAGCAGGAGGGATACTAGCGGGAGGGCCGATGAGCAGTTCTTC
V gene: TRBV2
clone size: .
J gene: TRBJ2-1
D gene: TRBD2

CDR3 protein: CASSLAPGGNNQPQHF
CDR3 DNA: TGTGCCAGCAGCTTAGCTCCAGGGGGCAACAATCAGCCCCAGCATTTT
V gene: TRBV7-8
clone size: once
J gene: TRBJ1-5
D gene: TRBD1

CDR3 protein: CASSFYGDTEAFF
CDR3 DNA: TGTGCCAGCAGTTTTTACGGGGACACTGAAGCTTTCTTT
V gene: TRBV27
clone size: once
J gene: TRBJ1-1
D gene: .

CDR3 protein: CASSPPVKATEAFF
CDR3 DNA: TGTGCCAGCAGTCCCCCAGTTAAGGCCACTGAAGCTTTCTTT
V gene: TRBV28
clone size: few
J gene: TRBJ1-1
D gene: .

CDR3 protein: CASSYSGTWGPYEQYF
CDR3 DNA: TGTGCCAGCAGTTACTCAGGGACCTGGGGCCCCTACGAGCAGTACTTC
V gene: TRBV6-5
clone size: few
J gene: TRBJ2-7
D gene: .

CDR3 protein: CASSLSRGRRTEAFF
CDR3 DNA: TGTGCCAGCAGCCTTTCCCGGGGCCGGCGCACTGAAGCTTTCTTT
V gene: TRBV12-3/TRBV12-4
clone size: many
J gene: TRBJ1-1
D gene: .

CDR3 protein: CASSLPGNAGELFF
CDR3 DNA: TGCGCCAGCAGCCTCCCTGGGAATGCCGGGGAGCTGTTTTTT
V gene: TRBV5-1
clone size: .
J gene: TRBJ2-2
D gene: .

CDR3 protein: CASNQVSNEKLFF
CDR3 DNA: TGTGCCAGCAACCAGGTCTCTAATGAAAAACTGTTTTTT
V gene: TRBV28
clone size: few
J gene: TRBJ1-4
D gene: .

CDR3 protein: CAISELGIPSGANVLTF
CDR3 DNA: TGTGCCATCAGTGAGTTGGGTATCCCCTCTGGGGCCAACGTCCTGACTTTC
V gene: TRBV10-3
clone size: few
J gene: TRBJ2-6
D gene: .